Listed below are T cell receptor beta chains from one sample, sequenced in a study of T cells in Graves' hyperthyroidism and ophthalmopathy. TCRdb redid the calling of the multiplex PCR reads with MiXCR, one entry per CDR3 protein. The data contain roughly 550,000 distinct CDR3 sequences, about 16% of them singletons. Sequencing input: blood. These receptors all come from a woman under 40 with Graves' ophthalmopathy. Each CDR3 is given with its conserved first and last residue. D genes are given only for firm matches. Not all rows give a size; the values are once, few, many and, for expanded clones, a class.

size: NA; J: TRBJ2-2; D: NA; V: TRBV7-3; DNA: TGTGCCAGCAGCTTAGACAGAGGGGCTGCGAACACCGGGGAGCTGTTTTTT; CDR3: CASSLDRGAANTGELFF
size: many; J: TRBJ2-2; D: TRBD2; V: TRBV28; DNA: TGTGCCAGCAGCCCTGGTGGCGGACTAGCGGGAGGAGCCGGGGAGCTGTTTTTT; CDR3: CASSPGGGLAGGAGELFF
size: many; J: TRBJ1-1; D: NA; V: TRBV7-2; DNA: TGTGCCAGCAGCTTAGTGGTTACTGAAGCTTTCTTT; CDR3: CASSLVVTEAFF
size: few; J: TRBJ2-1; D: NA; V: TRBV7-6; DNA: TGTGCCAGCAGCTTAGAGTGGCAGGAGAGCTCCTACAATGAGCAGTTCTTC; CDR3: CASSLEWQESSYNEQFF
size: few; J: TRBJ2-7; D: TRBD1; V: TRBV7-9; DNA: TGTGCCAGCAGCCAAAACCGGGACAGGAGGTTGTACGAGCAGTACTTC; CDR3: CASSQNRDRRLYEQYF
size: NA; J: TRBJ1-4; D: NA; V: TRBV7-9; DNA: TGTGCCAGCAGCTCTGGACAGCATAATGAAAAACTGTTTTTT; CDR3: CASSSGQHNEKLFF
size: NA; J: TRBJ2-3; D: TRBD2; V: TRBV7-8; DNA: TGTGCCAGCAGCTTAGAACCTCCCTCTCTAGCGGGAGTTACAGATACGCAGTATTTT; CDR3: CASSLEPPSLAGVTDTQYF
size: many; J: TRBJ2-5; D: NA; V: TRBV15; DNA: TGTGCCACCAGCAGAGATTGGGCAGGCCAAGAGACCCAGTACTTC; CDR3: CATSRDWAGQETQYF
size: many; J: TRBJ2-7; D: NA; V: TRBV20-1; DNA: TGCAGTGCTGGAGGACAATTTAAGCAGTACTTC; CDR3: CSAGGQFKQYF
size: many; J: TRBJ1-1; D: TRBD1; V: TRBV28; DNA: TGTGCCAGCAGTCCCACAGGGGGCACTGAAGCTTTCTTT; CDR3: CASSPTGGTEAFF
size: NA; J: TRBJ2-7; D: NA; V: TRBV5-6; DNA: TGTGCCAGCAGCTGGGGGATCTCCTACGAGCAGTACTTC; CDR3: CASSWGISYEQYF
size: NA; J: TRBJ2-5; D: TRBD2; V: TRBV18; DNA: TGTGCCAGCTCACCAAGACCGGGGGAGGGCCACGAGACCCAGTACTTC; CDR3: CASSPRPGEGHETQYF
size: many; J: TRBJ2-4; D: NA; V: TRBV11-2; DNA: TGTGCCAGCAGCTTAGGCACGGCCATTCAGTACTTC; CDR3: CASSLGTAIQYF
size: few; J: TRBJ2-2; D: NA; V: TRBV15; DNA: TGTGCCACCAGCAGAATCGTGGCTTCGGCGAACACCGGGGAGCTGTTTTTT; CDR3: CATSRIVASANTGELFF
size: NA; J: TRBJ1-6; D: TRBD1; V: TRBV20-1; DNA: TGCAGTGCTAGACAGGGGGCAAGTTCACCCCTCCACTTT; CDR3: CSARQGASSPLHF
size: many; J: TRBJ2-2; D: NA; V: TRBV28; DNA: TGTGCCAGCATCGACAAGAACACCGGGGAGCTGTTTTTT; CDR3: CASIDKNTGELFF
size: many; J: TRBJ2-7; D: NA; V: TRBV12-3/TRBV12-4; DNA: TGTGCCAGCATGGATATCGGCGGCTACGAGCAGTACTTC; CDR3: CASMDIGGYEQYF
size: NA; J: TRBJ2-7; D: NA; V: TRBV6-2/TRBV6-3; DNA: TGTGCCAACACGCGTCCGGGCCAAGTTTACGAGCAGTACTTC; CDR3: CANTRPGQVYEQYF
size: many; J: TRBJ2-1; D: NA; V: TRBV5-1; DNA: TGCGCCAGCAGCCCCACCGGTAGTTACAATGAGCAGTTCTTC; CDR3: CASSPTGSYNEQFF
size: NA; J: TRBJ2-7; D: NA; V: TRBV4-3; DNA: TGCGCCAGCAGCCTAGATGGGGGCGGGACCGGCTACGAGCAGCACTTC; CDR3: CASSLDGGGTGYEQHF
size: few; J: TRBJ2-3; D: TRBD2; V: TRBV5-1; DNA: TGCGCCAGCAGCTTAGCACTAGCGGGTTACACAGATACGCAGTATTTT; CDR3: CASSLALAGYTDTQYF
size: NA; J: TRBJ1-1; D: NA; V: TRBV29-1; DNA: TGCAGCGTCCACCTCCTAGGCTCACCCATGAACACTGAAGCTTTCTTT; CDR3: CSVHLLGSPMNTEAFF
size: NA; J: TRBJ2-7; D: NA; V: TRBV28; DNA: TGTGCCAGCAGTATAACCGGGGGGCCCTACGAGCAGTACTTC; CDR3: CASSITGGPYEQYF
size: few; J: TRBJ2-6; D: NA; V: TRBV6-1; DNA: TGTGCCAGCAGTCTCACGGGACGGCGAGGAGGCCTCTCTGGGGCCAACGTCCTGACTTTC; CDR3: CASSLTGRRGGLSGANVLTF
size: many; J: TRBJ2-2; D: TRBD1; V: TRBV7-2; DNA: TGTGCCAGCAGCTCATACAGGGGGCTCGGGACCGGGGAGCTGTTTTTT; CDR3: CASSSYRGLGTGELFF
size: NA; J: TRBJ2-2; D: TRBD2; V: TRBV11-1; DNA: TGTGCCAGCAGCCGTAGCGGGTTTCTCGGGGAGCTGTTTTTT; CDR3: CASSRSGFLGELFF
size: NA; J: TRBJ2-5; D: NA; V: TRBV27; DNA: TGTGCCAGCAGGGAAAGATGGGAGACCCAGTACTTC; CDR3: CASRERWETQYF
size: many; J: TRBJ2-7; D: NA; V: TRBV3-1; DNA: TGTGCCAGCAGCACCCACCTGGGGGGCGAGCAGTACTTC; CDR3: CASSTHLGGEQYF
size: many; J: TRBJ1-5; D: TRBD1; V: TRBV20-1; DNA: TGCAGTGCTGCCGGGACAGGGGGCCAGCCCCAGCATTTT; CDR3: CSAAGTGGQPQHF